The source of this TCR beta chain is a study of regulatory T cells in long-lasting Graves disease. Study-wide background: Persistent cases were those of Graves' disease that involved over 5 years of antithyroid drugs with positive TSH receptor antibodies. Study-level points and caveats: Preferential use of TRBV28, TRBJ1-2 and TRBJ2-5 was seen in persistent disease. Persistent patients had a count of shared public clonotypes (approximately 3,000) that exceeded that of new patients (roughly 1,000).

Time point given: persistent/refractory GD, antithyroid drugs over 5 years with positive TRAb. PBMCs provided the RNA from which the TCR library was made. Through Arm-PCR of CDR3 regions and iRepertoire HTBI primers, TCR beta libraries were built. In the study's own analysis: Samples collectively showed more than 55 TRBV and roughly 15 TRBJ segments. TCRdb re-called the multiplex PCR reads with MiXCR, one entry per CDR3 protein. TCRdb's processing, not the study's, gives the V and J calls here. The repertoire consists of a few hundred thousand distinct CDR3 sequences, with 20% to 25% occurring once and the leading ten covering approximately 30%. CDR3 length equals 14 residues. J lost 2 bases, V lost 4 bases, and 2 bases had no gene match. Germline-derived CDR1 and CDR2 are DFQATT and SNEGSKA (reference sequence). About this clonotype itself: Antigen specificity is unknown.

The gene calls are TRBV20-1 and TRBJ2-3, with 11 nucleotides matching TRBD2. This clonotype was sampled from a woman in her forties with Graves disease. Sequenced here: peripheral blood mononuclear cells (PBMCs), sampled when the disease was refractory, from a patient treated with antithyroid drugs. DNA of the CDR3: TGCAGTGCTACGGGACTAGCGGACACAGATACGCAGTATTTT. Its translation: CSATGLADTDTQYF.